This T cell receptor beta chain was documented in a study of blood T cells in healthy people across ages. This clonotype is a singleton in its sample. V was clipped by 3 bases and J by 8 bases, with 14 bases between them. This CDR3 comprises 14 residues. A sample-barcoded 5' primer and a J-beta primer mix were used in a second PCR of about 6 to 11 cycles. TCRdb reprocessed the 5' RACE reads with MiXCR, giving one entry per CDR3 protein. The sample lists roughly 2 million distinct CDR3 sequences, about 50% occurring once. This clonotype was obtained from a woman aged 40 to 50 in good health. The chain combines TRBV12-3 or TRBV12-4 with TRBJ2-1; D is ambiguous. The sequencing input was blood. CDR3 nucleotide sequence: TGTGCCAGCAGTTTCCTCCCGCTGGCCGATGAGCAGTTCTTC. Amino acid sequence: CASSFLPLADEQFF.